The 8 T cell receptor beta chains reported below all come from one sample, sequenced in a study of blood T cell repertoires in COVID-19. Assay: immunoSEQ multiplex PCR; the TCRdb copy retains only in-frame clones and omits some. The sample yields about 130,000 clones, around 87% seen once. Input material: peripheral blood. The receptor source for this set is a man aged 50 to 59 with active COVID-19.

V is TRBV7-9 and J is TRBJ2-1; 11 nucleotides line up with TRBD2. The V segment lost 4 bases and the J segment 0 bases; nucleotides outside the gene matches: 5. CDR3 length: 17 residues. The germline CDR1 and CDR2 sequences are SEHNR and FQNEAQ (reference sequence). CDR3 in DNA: TGTGCCAGCAGCTCCGGGACTAGCGGCCGCTCCTACAATGAGCAGTTCTTC. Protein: CASSSGTSGRSYNEQFF. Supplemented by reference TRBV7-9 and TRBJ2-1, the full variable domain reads DTGVSQNPRHKITKRGQNVTFRCDPISEHNRLYWYRQTLGQGPEFLTYFQNEAQLEKSRLLSDRFSAERPKGSFSTLEIQRTEQGDSAMYLCASSSGTSGRSYNEQFFGPGTRLTVL.

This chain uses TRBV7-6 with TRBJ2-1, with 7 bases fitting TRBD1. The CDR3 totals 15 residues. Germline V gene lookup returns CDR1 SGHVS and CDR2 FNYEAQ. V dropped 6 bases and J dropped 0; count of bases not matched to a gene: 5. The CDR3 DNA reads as TGTGCCAGCAGTCAGGACAGGAGCTCCTACAATGAGCAGTTCTTC. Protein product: CASSQDRSSYNEQFF.

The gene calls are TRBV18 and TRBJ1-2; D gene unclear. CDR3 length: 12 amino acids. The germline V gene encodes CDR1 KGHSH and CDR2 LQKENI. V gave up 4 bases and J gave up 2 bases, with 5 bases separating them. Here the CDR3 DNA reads TGTGCCAGCTCACAGGAGAACTATGGCTACACCTTC. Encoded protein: CASSQENYGYTF.

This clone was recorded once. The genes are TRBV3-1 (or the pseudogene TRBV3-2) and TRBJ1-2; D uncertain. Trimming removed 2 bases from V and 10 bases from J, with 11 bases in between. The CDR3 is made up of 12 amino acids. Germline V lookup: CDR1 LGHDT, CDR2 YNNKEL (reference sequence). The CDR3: CASSQHLSPYTF. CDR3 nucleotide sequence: TGTGCCAGCAGCCAACACCTTAGCCCCTACACCTTC.

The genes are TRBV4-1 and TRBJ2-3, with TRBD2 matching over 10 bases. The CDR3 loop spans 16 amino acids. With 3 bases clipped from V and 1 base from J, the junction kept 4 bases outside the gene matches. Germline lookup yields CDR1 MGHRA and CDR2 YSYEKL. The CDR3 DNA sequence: TGCGCCAGCAGCCATGCCCTAGCGGGGGGCACAGATACGCAGTATTTT. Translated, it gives CASSHALAGGTDTQYF.

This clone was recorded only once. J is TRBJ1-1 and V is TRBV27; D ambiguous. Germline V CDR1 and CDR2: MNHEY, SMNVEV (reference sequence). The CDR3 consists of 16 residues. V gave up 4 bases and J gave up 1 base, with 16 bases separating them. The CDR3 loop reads CASSSYIQISNTEAFF. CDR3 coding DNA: TGTGCCAGCAGTTCATATATACAGATCTCGAACACTGAAGCTTTCTTT.

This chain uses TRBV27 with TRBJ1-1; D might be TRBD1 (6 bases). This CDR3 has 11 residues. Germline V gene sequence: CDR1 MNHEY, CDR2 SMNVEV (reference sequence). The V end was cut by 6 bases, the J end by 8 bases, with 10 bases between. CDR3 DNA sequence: TGTGCCAGCAGACAACAGGGAGAAGCTTTCTTT. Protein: CASRQQGEAFF.

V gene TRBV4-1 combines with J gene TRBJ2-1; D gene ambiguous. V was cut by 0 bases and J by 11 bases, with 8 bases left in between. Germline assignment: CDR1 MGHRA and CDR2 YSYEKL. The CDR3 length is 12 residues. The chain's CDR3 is CASSQDGQKQFF. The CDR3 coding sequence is TGCGCCAGCAGCCAAGATGGGCAGAAGCAGTTCTTC.